The 9 T cell receptor beta chains below all came from one sample that was sequenced in a study of blood T cell repertoires in COVID-19 (dated by TCRdb to about 2020). Libraries were constructed by the immunoSEQ multiplex PCR assay. The source is immuneACCESS, and TCRdb retained only in-frame sequences with V and J called. Part of the clones is not carried over; for the studies checked, unresolved V genes explain less than half of this, and the remainder is unexplained. This sample gives roughly 80,000 clones in total; more than 80% of them show up just once. The top ten clones comprise about an eighth of the sample. The source material was peripheral blood. The source is a human donor in a cohort sampled during active COVID-19.

The genes are TRBV6-5 and TRBJ1-4; 8 positions agree with TRBD1. Unmatched junction bases numbered 11, after V lost 6 bases and J lost 8 bases. The germline V gene has CDR1 MNHEY and CDR2 SVGAGI. This CDR3 spans 15 amino acids. CDR3 bases: TGTGCCAGCAGGACGGGGGACAGGAGGGGAGAAAAACTGTTTTTT. Translated: CASRTGDRRGEKLFF.

The chain couples TRBV18 to TRBJ2-3; 8 nucleotides line up with TRBD2. The germline CDR1 and CDR2 sequences are KGHSH and LQKENI. This CDR3 spans 15 amino acids. V gave up 3 bases and J gave up 4 bases; unmatched junction bases: 6. The CDR3 loop reads CASSPPGLAADTQYF. CDR3 DNA sequence: TGTGCCAGCTCACCCCCTGGACTAGCAGCAGATACGCAGTATTTT.

The V gene is TRBV19, the J gene TRBJ2-1, with 7 bases identical to TRBD1. Germline-derived CDR1 and CDR2 are LNHDA and SQIVND (reference sequence). The CDR3 sequence is 15 residues long. The V segment lost 3 bases and the J segment 0 bases; nucleotides outside the gene matches: 2. For the CDR3, the DNA is TGTGCCAGTAGTATCGAGGGGGCCTCCTACAATGAGCAGTTCTTC. It translates to CASSIEGASYNEQFF.

The V and J genes are TRBV19 and TRBJ1-3, with TRBD1 matching over 7 bases. CDR1 is LNHDA, CDR2 SQIVND, per germline (reference sequence). CDR3 length: 10 residues. V lost 10 bases, J lost 10 bases, and 4 bases stayed unmatched. CDR3 DNA: TGTGCCACAAAGGACAGGACCATATATTTT. It translates to CATKDRTIYF.

The V and J genes are TRBV25-1 and TRBJ1-6; D remains unclear. The CDR3 length is 14 residues. Trimming left V 3 bases short and J 9 bases short, with 12 bases between. CDR1 and CDR2 from the germline V gene are MGHDK and SYGVNS. The CDR3 loop reads CASSDPGYVSPLHF. The CDR3 DNA reads TGTGCCAGCAGTGATCCCGGGTATGTTTCACCCCTCCACTTT. The variable domain in full, completed from reference TRBV25-1 and TRBJ1-6, reads EADIYQTPRYLVIGTGKKITLECSQTMGHDKMYWYQQDPGMELHLIHYSYGVNSTEKGDLSSESTVSRIRTEHFPLTLESARPSHTSQYLCASSDPGYVSPLHFGNGTRLTVT.

The chain is built from TRBV14 and TRBJ2-5; 9 bases align to TRBD1. With V trimmed by 1 base and J by 6 bases, 6 bases remained unmatched. Looked up from germline, CDR1 is SGHDN and CDR2 is FVKESK. This CDR3 has 15 residues. The CDR3: CASSQGGTGLQTQYF. Here the CDR3 DNA reads TGTGCCAGCAGCCAAGGGGGGACAGGGCTGCAGACCCAGTACTTC.

V usage is TRBV10-3 and J usage is TRBJ1-1; 7 bases fit TRBD1. Trimming cost V 4 bases and J 8 bases; bases outside gene matches: 4. The length of the CDR3 is 12 residues. Germline V gene lookup returns CDR1 ENHRY and CDR2 SYGVKD. Here the CDR3 DNA reads TGTGCCATCAGTGGGGACAGCCCGGAAGCTTTCTTT. This translates into CAISGDSPEAFF.

The chain uses TRBV6-1 and TRBJ2-7; 15 bases match TRBD2. The germline V gene has CDR1 MNHNS and CDR2 SASEGT. CDR3 length: 16 residues. V was pared by 2 bases and J by 7 bases, with 6 bases of the junction left unmatched. Here the CDR3 DNA reads TGTGCCAGCAGTGAACCACCGGGACTAGCGGGGGGTGAGCAGTACTTC. Amino acids: CASSEPPGLAGGEQYF.

CDR3: CASTPGLRDGYTF. The CDR3 nucleotides are TGTGCCAGCACGCCAGGACTGAGGGATGGCTACACCTTC. This chain uses TRBV28 with TRBJ1-2; D gene unclear. CDR1 MDHEN and CDR2 SYDVKM come from the germline V gene. The length of the CDR3 is 13 residues. Trimming cost V 7 bases and J 6 bases, with 15 bases left between them.